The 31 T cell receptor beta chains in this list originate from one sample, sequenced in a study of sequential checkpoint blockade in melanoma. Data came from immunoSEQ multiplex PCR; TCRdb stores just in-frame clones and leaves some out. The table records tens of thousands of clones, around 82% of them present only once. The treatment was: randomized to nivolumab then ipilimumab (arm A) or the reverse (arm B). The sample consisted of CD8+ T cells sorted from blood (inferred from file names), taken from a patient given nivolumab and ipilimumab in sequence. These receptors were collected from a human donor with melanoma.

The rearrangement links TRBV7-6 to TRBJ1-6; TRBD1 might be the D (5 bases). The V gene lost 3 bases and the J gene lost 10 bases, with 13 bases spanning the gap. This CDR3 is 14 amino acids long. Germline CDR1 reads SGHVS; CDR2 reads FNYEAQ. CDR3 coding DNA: TGTGCCAGCAGCTTGAGGCAGGGTTGGTCACCCCTCCACTTT. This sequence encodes CASSLRQGWSPLHF.

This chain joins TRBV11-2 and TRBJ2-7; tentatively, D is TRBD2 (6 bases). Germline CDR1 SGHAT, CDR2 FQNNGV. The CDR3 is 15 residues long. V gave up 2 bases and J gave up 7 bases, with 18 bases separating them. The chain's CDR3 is CASSLPARGTGEQYF. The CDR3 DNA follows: TGTGCCAGCAGCTTACCGGCTCGGGGGACGGGGGAGCAGTACTTC.

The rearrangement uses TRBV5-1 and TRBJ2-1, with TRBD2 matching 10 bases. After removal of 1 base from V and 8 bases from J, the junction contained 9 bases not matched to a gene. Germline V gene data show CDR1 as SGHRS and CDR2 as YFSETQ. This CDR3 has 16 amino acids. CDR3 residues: CASSLWASGGIDEQFF. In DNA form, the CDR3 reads TGCGCCAGCAGCTTGTGGGCTAGCGGGGGTATAGATGAGCAGTTCTTC.

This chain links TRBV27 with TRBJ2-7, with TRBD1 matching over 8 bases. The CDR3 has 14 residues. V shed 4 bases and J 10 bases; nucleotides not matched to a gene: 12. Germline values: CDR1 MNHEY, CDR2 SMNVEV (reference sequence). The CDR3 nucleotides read TGTGCCAGCAGTTATGACAGGGGCCTGCCATTTCAGTACTTC. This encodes CASSYDRGLPFQYF.

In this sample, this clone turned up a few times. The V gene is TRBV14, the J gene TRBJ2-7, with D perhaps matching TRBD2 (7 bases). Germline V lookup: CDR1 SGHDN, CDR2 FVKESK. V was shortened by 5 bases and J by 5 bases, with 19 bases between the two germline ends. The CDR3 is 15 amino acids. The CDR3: CASSKSGGRHHEQYF. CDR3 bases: TGTGCCAGCAGCAAATCGGGGGGCAGGCACCACGAGCAGTACTTC.

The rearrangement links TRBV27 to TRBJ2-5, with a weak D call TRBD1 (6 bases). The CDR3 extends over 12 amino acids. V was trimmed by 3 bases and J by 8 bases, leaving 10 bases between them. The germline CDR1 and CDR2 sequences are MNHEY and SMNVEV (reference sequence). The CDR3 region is CASSLGAGTQYF. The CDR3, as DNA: TGTGCCAGCAGTTTGGGGGCCGGAACCCAGTACTTC.

CDR3 nucleotides: TGTGCCAGCAGGCAGGGACAGCCTGTTTATCAGCCCCAGCATTTT. It codes for CASRQGQPVYQPQHF. The chain combines TRBV6-6 with TRBJ1-5, with 7 positions matching TRBD1. The V gene's germline CDR1 is MNHNY and CDR2 SVGAGI (reference sequence). V shed 6 bases, J shed 5 bases, and the junction held 10 bases outside the gene matches. This CDR3 has 15 residues.

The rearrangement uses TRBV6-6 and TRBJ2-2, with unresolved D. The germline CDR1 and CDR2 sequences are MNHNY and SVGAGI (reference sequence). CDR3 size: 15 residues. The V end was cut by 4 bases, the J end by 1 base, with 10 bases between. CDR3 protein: CASSWWAGNTGELFF. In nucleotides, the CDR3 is TGTGCCAGCAGTTGGTGGGCCGGGAACACCGGGGAGCTGTTTTTT.

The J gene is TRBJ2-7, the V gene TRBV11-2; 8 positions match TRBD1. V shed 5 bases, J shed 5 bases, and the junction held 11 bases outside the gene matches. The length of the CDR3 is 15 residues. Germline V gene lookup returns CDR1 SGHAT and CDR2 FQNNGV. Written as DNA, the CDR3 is TGTGCCAGCAGCCCATTCGGACAGGGAGCAAACGAGCAGTACTTC. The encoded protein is CASSPFGQGANEQYF.

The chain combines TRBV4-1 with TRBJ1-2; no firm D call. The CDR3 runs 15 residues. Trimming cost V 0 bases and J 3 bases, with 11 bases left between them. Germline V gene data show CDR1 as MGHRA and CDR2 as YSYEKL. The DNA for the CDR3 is TGCGCCAGCAGCCAAGATGAGAGGGATCACTATGGCTACACCTTC. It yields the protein CASSQDERDHYGYTF.

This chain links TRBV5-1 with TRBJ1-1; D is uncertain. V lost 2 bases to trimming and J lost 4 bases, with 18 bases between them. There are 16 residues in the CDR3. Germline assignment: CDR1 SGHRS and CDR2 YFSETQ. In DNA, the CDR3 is TGCGCCAGCAGCTTCCCCCCACTCGGGTCGGGCACTGAAGCTTTCTTT. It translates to CASSFPPLGSGTEAFF.

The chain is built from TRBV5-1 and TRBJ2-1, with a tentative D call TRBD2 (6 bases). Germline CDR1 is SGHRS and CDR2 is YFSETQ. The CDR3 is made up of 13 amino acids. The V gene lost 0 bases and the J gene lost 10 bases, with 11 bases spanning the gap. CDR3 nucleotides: TGCGCCAGCAGCTTGGGGGACGCGGGGGAGCAGTTCTTC. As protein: CASSLGDAGEQFF.

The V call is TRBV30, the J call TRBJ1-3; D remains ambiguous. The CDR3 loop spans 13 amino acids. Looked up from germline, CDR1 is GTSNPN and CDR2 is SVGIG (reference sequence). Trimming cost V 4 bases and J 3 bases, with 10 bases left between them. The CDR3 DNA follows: TGTGCCTGGAAGAAGGCGGTTGGAAACACCATATATTTT. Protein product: CAWKKAVGNTIYF. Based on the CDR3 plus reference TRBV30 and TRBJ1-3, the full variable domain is SQTIHQWPATLVQPVGSPLSLECTVEGTSNPNLYWYRQAAGRGLQLLFYSVGIGQISSEVPQNLSASRPQDRQFILSSKKLLLSDSGFYLCAWKKAVGNTIYFGEGSWLTVV.

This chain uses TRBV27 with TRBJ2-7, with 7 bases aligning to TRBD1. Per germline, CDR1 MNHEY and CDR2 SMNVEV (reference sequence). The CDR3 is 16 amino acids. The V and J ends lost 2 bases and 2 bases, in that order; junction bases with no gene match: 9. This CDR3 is CASSLMGRQGAYEQYF. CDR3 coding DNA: TGTGCCAGCAGTTTAATGGGGCGGCAGGGGGCCTACGAGCAGTACTTC.

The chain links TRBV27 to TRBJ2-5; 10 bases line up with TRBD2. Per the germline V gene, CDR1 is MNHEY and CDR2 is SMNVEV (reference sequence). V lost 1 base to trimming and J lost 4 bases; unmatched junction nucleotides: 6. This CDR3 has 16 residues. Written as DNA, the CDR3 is TGTGCCAGCAGTTTATTGGCTAGCGGGGGCGTAGAGACCCAGTACTTC. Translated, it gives CASSLLASGGVETQYF.

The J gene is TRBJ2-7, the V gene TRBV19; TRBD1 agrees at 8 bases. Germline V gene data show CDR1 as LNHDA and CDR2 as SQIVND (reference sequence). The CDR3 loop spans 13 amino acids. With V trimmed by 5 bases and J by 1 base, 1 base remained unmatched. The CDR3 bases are TGTGCCAGTAGTTGGACAGGGTCCTACGAGCAGTACTTC. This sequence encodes CASSWTGSYEQYF.

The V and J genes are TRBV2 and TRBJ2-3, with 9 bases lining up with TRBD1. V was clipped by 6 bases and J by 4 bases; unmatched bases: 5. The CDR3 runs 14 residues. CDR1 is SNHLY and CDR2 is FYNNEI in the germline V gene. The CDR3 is CASRLQGAADTQYF. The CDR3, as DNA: TGTGCCAGCAGACTACAGGGGGCCGCAGATACGCAGTATTTT.

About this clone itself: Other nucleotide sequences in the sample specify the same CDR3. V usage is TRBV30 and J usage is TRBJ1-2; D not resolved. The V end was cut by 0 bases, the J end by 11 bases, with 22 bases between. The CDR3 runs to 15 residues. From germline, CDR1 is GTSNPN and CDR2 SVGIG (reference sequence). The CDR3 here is CAWSVRNDYTKGYTF. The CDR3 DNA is TGTGCCTGGAGTGTACGGAATGACTACACTAAGGGTTACACCTTC. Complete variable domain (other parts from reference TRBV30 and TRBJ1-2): SQTIHQWPATLVQPVGSPLSLECTVEGTSNPNLYWYRQAAGRGLQLLFYSVGIGQISSEVPQNLSASRPQDRQFILSSKKLLLSDSGFYLCAWSVRNDYTKGYTFGSGTRLTVV.

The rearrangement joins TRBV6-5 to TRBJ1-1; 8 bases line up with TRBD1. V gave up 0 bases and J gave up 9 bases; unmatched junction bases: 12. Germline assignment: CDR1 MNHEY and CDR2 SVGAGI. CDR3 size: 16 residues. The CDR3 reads CASSYSRKGQGAQAFF. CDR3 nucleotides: TGTGCCAGCAGTTACTCGAGGAAAGGACAGGGAGCCCAAGCTTTCTTT.

The DNA for the CDR3 is TGCGCCAGCAGCTTGAGGATGGGTAGCGGGAAAATCAACACCGGGGAGCTGTTTTTT. Amino acid sequence: CASSLRMGSGKINTGELFF. V gene TRBV5-1 combines with J gene TRBJ2-2; 8 bases are a match to TRBD2. Looked up from germline, CDR1 is SGHRS and CDR2 is YFSETQ. V trimming: 1 base; J trimming: 2 bases; junction bases outside the gene matches: 13. The CDR3 length is 19 residues.

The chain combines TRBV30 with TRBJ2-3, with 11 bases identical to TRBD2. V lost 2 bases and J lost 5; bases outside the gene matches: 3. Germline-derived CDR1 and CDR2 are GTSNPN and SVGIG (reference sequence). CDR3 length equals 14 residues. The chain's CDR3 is CAWSIAGGIDTQYF. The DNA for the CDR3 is TGTGCCTGGAGTATAGCGGGAGGGATAGATACGCAGTATTTT.

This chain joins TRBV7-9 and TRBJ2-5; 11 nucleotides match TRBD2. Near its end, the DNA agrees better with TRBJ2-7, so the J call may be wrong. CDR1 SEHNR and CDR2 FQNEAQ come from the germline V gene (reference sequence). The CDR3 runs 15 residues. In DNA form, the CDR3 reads TGTGCCAGCAGCCCTGGACTAGCGGGCTCCTACGAGCAGTACTTC. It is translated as CASSPGLAGSYEQYF.

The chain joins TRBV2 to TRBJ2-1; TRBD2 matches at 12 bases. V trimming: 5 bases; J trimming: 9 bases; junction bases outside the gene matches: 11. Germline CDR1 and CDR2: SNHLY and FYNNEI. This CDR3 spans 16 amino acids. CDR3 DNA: TGTGCCAGCAGTCTTCGACTAGCGGGAGTGATCGGTGAGCAGTTCTTC. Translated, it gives CASSLRLAGVIGEQFF.

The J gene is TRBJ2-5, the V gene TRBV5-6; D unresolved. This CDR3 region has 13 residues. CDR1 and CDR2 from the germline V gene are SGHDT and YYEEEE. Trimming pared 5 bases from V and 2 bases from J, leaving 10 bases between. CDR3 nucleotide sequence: TGTGCCAGCAGTTGGGCAGATCAAGAGACCCAGTACTTC. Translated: CASSWADQETQYF.

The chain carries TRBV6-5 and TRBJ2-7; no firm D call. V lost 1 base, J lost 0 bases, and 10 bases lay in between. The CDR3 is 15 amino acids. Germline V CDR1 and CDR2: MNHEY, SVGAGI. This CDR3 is CASSYYRSSSYEQYF. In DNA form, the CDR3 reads TGTGCCAGCAGTTACTATCGGTCGAGCTCCTACGAGCAGTACTTC.

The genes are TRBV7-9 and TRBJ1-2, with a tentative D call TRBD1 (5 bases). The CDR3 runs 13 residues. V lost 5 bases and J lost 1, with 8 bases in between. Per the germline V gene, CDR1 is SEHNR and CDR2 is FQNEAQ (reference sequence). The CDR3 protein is CASSRDSNYGYTF. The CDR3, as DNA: TGTGCCAGCAGCCGTGACAGTAACTATGGCTACACCTTC.

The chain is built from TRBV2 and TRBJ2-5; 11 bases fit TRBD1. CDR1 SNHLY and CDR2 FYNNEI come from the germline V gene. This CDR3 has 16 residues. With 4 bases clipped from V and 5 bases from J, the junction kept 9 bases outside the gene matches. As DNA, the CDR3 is TGTGCCAGCAGTGGGCCGGGACAGGGGGTTGGGGAGACCCAGTACTTC. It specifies CASSGPGQGVGETQYF.

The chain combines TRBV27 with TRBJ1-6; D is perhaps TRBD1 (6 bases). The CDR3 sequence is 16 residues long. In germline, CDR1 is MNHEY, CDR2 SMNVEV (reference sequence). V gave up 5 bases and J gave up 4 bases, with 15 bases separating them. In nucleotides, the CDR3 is TGTGCCAGCAGTCTACGGGGACAAACTTATAATTCACCCCTCCACTTT. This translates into CASSLRGQTYNSPLHF.

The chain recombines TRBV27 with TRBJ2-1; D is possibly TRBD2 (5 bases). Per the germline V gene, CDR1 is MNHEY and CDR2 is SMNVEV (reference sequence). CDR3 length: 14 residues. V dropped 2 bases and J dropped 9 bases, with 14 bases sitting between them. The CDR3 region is CASSLGLLVTEQFF. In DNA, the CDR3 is TGTGCCAGCAGTTTAGGCCTACTAGTGACTGAGCAGTTCTTC.

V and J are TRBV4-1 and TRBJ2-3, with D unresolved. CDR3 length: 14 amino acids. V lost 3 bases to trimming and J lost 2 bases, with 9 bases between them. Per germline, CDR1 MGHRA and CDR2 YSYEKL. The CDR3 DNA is TGCGCCAGCAGCCATGGGCCTAACACAGATACGCAGTATTTT. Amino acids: CASSHGPNTDTQYF.

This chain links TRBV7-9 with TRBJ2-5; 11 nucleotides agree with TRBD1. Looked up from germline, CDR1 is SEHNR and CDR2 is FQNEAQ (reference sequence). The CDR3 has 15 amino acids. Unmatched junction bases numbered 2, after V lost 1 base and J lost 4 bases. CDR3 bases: TGTGCCAGCAGCTTAGTGGACAGGGGGCGAGAGACCCAGTACTTC. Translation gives CASSLVDRGRETQYF.